Listed below are T cell receptor beta chains from one sample, sequenced in a study of response to subunit inactivated influenza vaccine. TCRdb re-called the RT-PCR reads through MiXCR, storing one row per CDR3 protein. The sample lists roughly 780,000 distinct CDR3 sequences; 18% were seen once. Material: PBMCs from blood, obtained around 5 days after vaccination. The receptors were gathered from a man in his fifties who received an inactivated influenza vaccine. The CDR3 runs from the conserved cysteine through the conserved F or W. A D gene is named only where the DNA matches it firmly. Size is stated for part of the rows, as once, few or many counts, or as a class when the clone is expanded.

V: TRBV11-2; D: NA; J: TRBJ2-7; size: NA; DNA: TGTGCCAGCAGCTTAATCTCAGGACTGAACGCCCCAAGGGAGCAGTACTTC; CDR3: CASSLISGLNAPREQYF
V: TRBV7-3; D: TRBD1; J: TRBJ2-1; size: NA; DNA: TGTGCCAGCAGCTTGGGGACAGGGACGTACGATGAGCAGTTCTTC; CDR3: CASSLGTGTYDEQFF
V: TRBV18; D: NA; J: TRBJ1-5; size: NA; DNA: TGTGCCAGCTCACCACAAGGAACAGGGACTCAGCCCCAGCATTTT; CDR3: CASSPQGTGTQPQHF
V: TRBV2; D: TRBD1; J: TRBJ1-1; size: NA; DNA: TGTGCCAGCAGTGAAGCGACAGGGTACACTGAAGCTTTCTTT; CDR3: CASSEATGYTEAFF
V: TRBV20-1; D: NA; J: TRBJ1-6; size: NA; DNA: TGCAGTGCTAGAGTGGGGAGGGGGTATAATTCACCCCTCCACTTT; CDR3: CSARVGRGYNSPLHF
V: TRBV5-6; D: NA; J: TRBJ1-2; size: few; DNA: TGTGCCAGCAGCGCCGAGGTGGGCCCCAGTGGCTACACCTTC; CDR3: CASSAEVGPSGYTF
V: TRBV20-1; D: NA; J: TRBJ2-7; size: few; DNA: TGCAGTGCTAGCACAGGAATTTACGAGCAGTACTTC; CDR3: CSASTGIYEQYF
V: TRBV20-1; D: NA; J: TRBJ1-2; size: few; DNA: TGCAGTGCTAGATCAGGAGTCGGGTATGGCTACACCTTC; CDR3: CSARSGVGYGYTF
V: TRBV21-1; D: NA; J: TRBJ2-4; size: few; DNA: TGTGCCAGCAGCTCACCCGGGACTAGCGGGGGGGTGGGAGCCAAAAACATTCAGTACTTC; CDR3: CASSSPGTSGGVGAKNIQYF
V: TRBV29-1; D: NA; J: TRBJ1-4; size: NA; DNA: TGCAGCGTTGGATGGGGCCAGGGTGAAAAACTGTTTTTT; CDR3: CSVGWGQGEKLFF
V: TRBV5-1; D: NA; J: TRBJ2-3; size: NA; DNA: TGCGCCAGCAGCTTGCAAAGACCCACCCCAGATACGCAGTATTTT; CDR3: CASSLQRPTPDTQYF
V: TRBV15; D: TRBD1; J: TRBJ2-1; size: few; DNA: TGTGCCACCAGCAGAGAGGGACAGGGGTACAATGAGCAGTTCTTC; CDR3: CATSREGQGYNEQFF
V: TRBV4-3; D: TRBD2; J: TRBJ2-7; size: many; DNA: TGCGCCAGCAGCCAAGGGACTAGCGGGAGAGACGAGCAGTACTTC; CDR3: CASSQGTSGRDEQYF
V: TRBV5-1; D: NA; J: TRBJ2-3; size: NA; DNA: TGCGCCAGCAGCTTATGGCCAACCAGCACAGATACGCAGTATTTT; CDR3: CASSLWPTSTDTQYF
V: TRBV29-1; D: NA; J: TRBJ1-4; size: NA; DNA: TGCAGCGTTGACCACGGTGAAAAACTGTTTTTT; CDR3: CSVDHGEKLFF
V: TRBV12-3/TRBV12-4; D: NA; J: TRBJ1-1; size: few; DNA: TGTGCCAGCGGACGACAGGAGAACACTGAAGCTTTCTTT; CDR3: CASGRQENTEAFF
V: TRBV7-8; D: NA; J: TRBJ2-7; size: few; DNA: TGTGCCAGCAGCTTGGCTTACCGGGACCGACTATACGAGCAGTACTTC; CDR3: CASSLAYRDRLYEQYF
V: TRBV7-9; D: NA; J: TRBJ2-5; size: few; DNA: TGTGCCAGCAGCTTATTTGCTGGGTGGACTGATCAAGAGACCCAGTACTTC; CDR3: CASSLFAGWTDQETQYF
V: TRBV5-5; D: NA; J: TRBJ1-2; size: NA; DNA: TGTGCCACCTCCCCAGGCGGGGTAAATGGCTACACCTTC; CDR3: CATSPGGVNGYTF
V: TRBV15; D: TRBD2; J: TRBJ2-7; size: few; DNA: TGTGCCACCAGCAGAGCCCCACGGGAGGGGCTATTCTTC; CDR3: CATSRAPREGLFF
V: TRBV7-2; D: TRBD1; J: TRBJ2-7; size: NA; DNA: TGTGCCAGCAGCTTAGCGCTGGGGACAGGAGCCTCCTACGAGCAGTACTTC; CDR3: CASSLALGTGASYEQYF
V: TRBV6-1; D: TRBD1; J: TRBJ2-7; size: NA; DNA: TGTGCCAGCAGTGGATCTACCGGGACAGGGACCTACGAGCAGTACTTC; CDR3: CASSGSTGTGTYEQYF
V: TRBV7-9; D: NA; J: TRBJ2-5; size: NA; DNA: TGTGCCAGCAGCTTGCTTGGCGTGGGAGAGACCCAGTACTTC; CDR3: CASSLLGVGETQYF
V: TRBV10-3; D: TRBD2; J: TRBJ2-2; size: few; DNA: TGTGCCATCAGTGAGTGGGGGGTAGCGGGGACGAACACCGGGGAGCTGTTTTTT; CDR3: CAISEWGVAGTNTGELFF
V: TRBV18; D: NA; J: TRBJ2-3; size: NA; DNA: TGTGCCAGCTCACCTTCTTGGGAAGATACGCAGTATTTT; CDR3: CASSPSWEDTQYF
V: TRBV12-3/TRBV12-4; D: TRBD1; J: TRBJ2-3; size: few; DNA: TGTGCCAGCGCAAGACAGGGACGCACAGATACGCAGTATTTT; CDR3: CASARQGRTDTQYF
V: TRBV5-1; D: NA; J: TRBJ2-1; size: few; DNA: TGCGCCAGCAGCTTGGGGACAAGGAGGTTTGGTGGGCAGTTCTTC; CDR3: CASSLGTRRFGGQFF
V: TRBV9; D: NA; J: TRBJ2-7; size: few; DNA: TGTGCCAGCAGCGTAGAGAGTCGGGCTGGGGAGCAGTACTTC; CDR3: CASSVESRAGEQYF
V: TRBV28; D: NA; J: TRBJ2-5; size: NA; DNA: TGTGCCAGCAGTTTGACACAGGAGCTTCAAGAGACCCAGTACTTC; CDR3: CASSLTQELQETQYF
V: TRBV18; D: NA; J: TRBJ2-5; size: NA; DNA: TGTGCCAGCTCACCACCGCAGGGGAGGACCCAGTACTTC; CDR3: CASSPPQGRTQYF
V: TRBV20-1; D: NA; J: TRBJ2-1; size: NA; DNA: TGCAGTGCTCCTTCTAGTTCCTTCGTACACCTCTCACACAATGAGCAGTTCTTC; CDR3: CSAPSSSFVHLSHNEQFF
V: TRBV5-5; D: NA; J: TRBJ2-7; size: many; DNA: TGTGCCAGCAGTTTCAGGGGATCCTACGAGCAGTACTTC; CDR3: CASSFRGSYEQYF
V: TRBV12-3/TRBV12-4; D: NA; J: TRBJ1-5; size: NA; DNA: TGTGCCAGCAGTTTGGTGCAGGGGAATTATCAGCCCCAGCATTTT; CDR3: CASSLVQGNYQPQHF
V: TRBV20-1; D: TRBD2; J: TRBJ2-1; size: few; DNA: TGCAGTGCTATAAGGGGGACTAGCGGAAACAATGAGCAGTTCTTC; CDR3: CSAIRGTSGNNEQFF
V: TRBV20-1; D: TRBD1; J: TRBJ1-5; size: NA; DNA: TGCAGTGCTGCAGAGGGGGCGGGCAATCAGCCCCAGCATTTT; CDR3: CSAAEGAGNQPQHF
V: TRBV7-2; D: NA; J: TRBJ2-7; size: NA; DNA: TGTGCCAGCAGCTTTTGGGACCGAGATTCCTACGAGCAGTACTTC; CDR3: CASSFWDRDSYEQYF
V: TRBV18; D: NA; J: TRBJ1-2; size: NA; DNA: TGTGCCAGCTCACCAGGATCCGCGGGAGGCGGCTACACCTTC; CDR3: CASSPGSAGGGYTF
V: TRBV9; D: NA; J: TRBJ2-1; size: few; DNA: TGTGCCAGCAGCGCCGACCTGGGACTCCCCGGCAATGAGCAGTTCTTC; CDR3: CASSADLGLPGNEQFF
V: TRBV6-1; D: TRBD2; J: TRBJ2-2; size: NA; DNA: TGTGCCAGCAGCCCGGGACTAGCGGGAGAAGGGGAGCTGTTTTTT; CDR3: CASSPGLAGEGELFF
V: TRBV5-1; D: NA; J: TRBJ2-1; size: NA; DNA: TGCGCCAGCAGCTCGGGGGGCCAGATGCATGAGCAGTTCTTC; CDR3: CASSSGGQMHEQFF
V: TRBV20-1; D: TRBD2; J: TRBJ2-2; size: few; DNA: TGCAGTGCATGGCGGGGGGGCGCCGAGGAGCTGTTTTTT; CDR3: CSAWRGGAEELFF
V: TRBV20-1; D: TRBD2; J: TRBJ2-2; size: NA; DNA: TGCAGTGCTGGCCCCGGGGGGGTGCTGTTTTTT; CDR3: CSAGPGGVLFF
V: TRBV24-1; D: NA; J: TRBJ2-3; size: few; DNA: TGTGCCACCAGTGCCGGGGACCTCACAGATACGCAGTATTTT; CDR3: CATSAGDLTDTQYF
V: TRBV20-1; D: TRBD2; J: TRBJ2-4; size: few; DNA: TGCAGTGCTAGTTTGGGGGGGGAGAACATTCAGTACTTC; CDR3: CSASLGGENIQYF
V: TRBV5-1; D: TRBD1; J: TRBJ1-4; size: NA; DNA: TGCGCCAGCAGCTTGCTGGGACAGATTAATGAAAAACTGTTTTTT; CDR3: CASSLLGQINEKLFF
V: TRBV20-1; D: NA; J: TRBJ2-4; size: NA; DNA: TGCAGTGGCGAAGGACTAGCCAAAAACATTCAGTACTTC; CDR3: CSGEGLAKNIQYF
V: TRBV24-1; D: TRBD1; J: TRBJ2-1; size: few; DNA: TGTGCCACCAGTGAACCCCTCGGGACAGGGTTCACCAATGAGCAGTTCTTC; CDR3: CATSEPLGTGFTNEQFF
V: TRBV20-1; D: TRBD2; J: TRBJ2-1; size: NA; DNA: TGCAGTGCTGGACTAGCGGGGGGGGCCCATGAGCAGTTCTTC; CDR3: CSAGLAGGAHEQFF
V: TRBV7-9; D: NA; J: TRBJ1-3; size: few; DNA: TGTGCCAGCAGCCCTACTCGGGGACGAAACACCATATATTTT; CDR3: CASSPTRGRNTIYF